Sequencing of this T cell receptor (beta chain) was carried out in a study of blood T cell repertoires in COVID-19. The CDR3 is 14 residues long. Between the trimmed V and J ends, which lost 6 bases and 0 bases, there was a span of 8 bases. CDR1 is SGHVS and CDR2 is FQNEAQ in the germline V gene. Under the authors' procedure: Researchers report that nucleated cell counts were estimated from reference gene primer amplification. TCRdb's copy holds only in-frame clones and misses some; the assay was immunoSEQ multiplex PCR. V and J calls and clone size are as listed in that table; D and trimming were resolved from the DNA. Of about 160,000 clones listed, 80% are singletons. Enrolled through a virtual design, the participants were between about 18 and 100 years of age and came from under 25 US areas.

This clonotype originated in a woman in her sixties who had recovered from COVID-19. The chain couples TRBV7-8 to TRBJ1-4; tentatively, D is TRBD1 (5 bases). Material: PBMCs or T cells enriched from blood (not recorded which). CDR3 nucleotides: TGTGCCAGCAGTACAGGTGCAACTAATGAAAAACTGTTTTTT. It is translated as CASSTGATNEKLFF.